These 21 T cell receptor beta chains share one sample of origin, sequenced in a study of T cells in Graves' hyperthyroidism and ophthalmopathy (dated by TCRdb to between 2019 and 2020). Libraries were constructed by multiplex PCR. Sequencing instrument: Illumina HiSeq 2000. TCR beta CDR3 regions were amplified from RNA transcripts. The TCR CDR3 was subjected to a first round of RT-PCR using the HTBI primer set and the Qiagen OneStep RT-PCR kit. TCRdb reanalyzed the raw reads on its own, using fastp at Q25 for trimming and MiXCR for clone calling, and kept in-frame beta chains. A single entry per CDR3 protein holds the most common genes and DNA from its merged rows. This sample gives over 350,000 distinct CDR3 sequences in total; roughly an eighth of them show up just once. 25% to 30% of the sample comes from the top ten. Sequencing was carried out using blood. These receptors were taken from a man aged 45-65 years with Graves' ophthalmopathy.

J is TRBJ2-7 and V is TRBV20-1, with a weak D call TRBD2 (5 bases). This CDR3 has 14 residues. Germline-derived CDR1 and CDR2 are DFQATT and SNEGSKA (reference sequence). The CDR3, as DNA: TGCAGCGCAGCTGGCGGTGGAGGTCTAGACGAGCAGTACTTC. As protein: CSAAGGGGLDEQYF.

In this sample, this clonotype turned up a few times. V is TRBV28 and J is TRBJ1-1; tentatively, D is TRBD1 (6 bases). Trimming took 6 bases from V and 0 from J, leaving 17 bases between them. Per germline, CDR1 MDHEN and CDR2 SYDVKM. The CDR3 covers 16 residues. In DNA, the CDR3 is TGTGCCAGCAGCCCCCTTAGGGGGGCGGTGAACACTGAAGCTTTCTTT. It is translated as CASSPLRGAVNTEAFF.

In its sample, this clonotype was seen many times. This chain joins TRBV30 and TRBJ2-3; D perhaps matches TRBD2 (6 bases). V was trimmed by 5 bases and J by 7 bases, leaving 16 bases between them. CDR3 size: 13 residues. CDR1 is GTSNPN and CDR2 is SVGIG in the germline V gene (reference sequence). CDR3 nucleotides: TGTGCCTGGTCCCTGGGACTCCGAAATACGCAGTATTTT. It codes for CAWSLGLRNTQYF.

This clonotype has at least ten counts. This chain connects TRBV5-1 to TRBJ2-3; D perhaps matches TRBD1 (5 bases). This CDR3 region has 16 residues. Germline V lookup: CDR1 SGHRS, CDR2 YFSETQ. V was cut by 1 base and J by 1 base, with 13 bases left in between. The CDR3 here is CASSLLIDRRTDTQYF. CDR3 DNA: TGCGCCAGCAGCTTGCTGATCGACAGACGCACAGATACGCAGTATTTT.

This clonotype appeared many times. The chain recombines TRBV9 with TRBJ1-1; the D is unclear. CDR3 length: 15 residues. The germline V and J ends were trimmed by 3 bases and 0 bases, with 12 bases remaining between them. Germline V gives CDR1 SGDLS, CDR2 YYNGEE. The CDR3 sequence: CASSGAGAVNTEAFF. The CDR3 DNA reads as TGTGCCAGCAGCGGGGCGGGCGCGGTGAACACTGAAGCTTTCTTT.

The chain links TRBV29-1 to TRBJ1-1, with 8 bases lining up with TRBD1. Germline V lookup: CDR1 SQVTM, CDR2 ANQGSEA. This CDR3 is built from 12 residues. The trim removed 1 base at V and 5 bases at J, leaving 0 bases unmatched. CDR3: CSVEGTGTEAFF. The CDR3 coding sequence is TGCAGCGTTGAAGGGACAGGGACTGAAGCTTTCTTT.

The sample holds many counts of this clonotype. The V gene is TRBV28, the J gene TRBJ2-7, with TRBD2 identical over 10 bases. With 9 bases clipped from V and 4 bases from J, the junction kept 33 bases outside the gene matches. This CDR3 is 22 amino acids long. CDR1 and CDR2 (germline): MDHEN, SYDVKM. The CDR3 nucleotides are TGTGCCAGAACGCACAGGGCTCTAGCGGGAGTGATCCGGACCACACTGCATTACGAGCAGTACTTC. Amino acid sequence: CARTHRALAGVIRTTLHYEQYF.

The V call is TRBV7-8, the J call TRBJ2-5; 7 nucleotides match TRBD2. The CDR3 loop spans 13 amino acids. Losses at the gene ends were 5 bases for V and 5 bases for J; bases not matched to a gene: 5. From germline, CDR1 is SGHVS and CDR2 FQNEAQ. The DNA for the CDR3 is TGTGCCAGCAGCACGTACGGGAGGGAGACCCAGTACTTC. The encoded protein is CASSTYGRETQYF.

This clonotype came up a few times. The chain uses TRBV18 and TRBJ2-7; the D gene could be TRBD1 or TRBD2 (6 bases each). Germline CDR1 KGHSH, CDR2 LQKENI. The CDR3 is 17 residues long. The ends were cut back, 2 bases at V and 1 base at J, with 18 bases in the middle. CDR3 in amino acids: CASSPSGAAGGSYEQYF. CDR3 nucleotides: TGTGCCAGCTCACCATCGGGGGCTGCGGGTGGGTCCTACGAGCAGTACTTC.

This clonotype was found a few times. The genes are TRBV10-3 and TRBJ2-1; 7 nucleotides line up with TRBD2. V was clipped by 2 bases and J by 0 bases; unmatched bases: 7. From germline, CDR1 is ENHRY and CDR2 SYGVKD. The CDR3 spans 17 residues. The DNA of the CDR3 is TGTGCCATCAGTGAGATGGCTAGCGGTAGCTCCTACAATGAGCAGTTCTTC. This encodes CAISEMASGSSYNEQFF.

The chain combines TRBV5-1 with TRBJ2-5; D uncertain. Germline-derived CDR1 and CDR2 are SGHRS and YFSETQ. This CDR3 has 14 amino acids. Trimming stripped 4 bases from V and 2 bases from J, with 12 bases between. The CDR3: CASSVVRQQETQYF. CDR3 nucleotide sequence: TGCGCCAGCAGCGTAGTGAGGCAGCAAGAGACCCAGTACTTC.

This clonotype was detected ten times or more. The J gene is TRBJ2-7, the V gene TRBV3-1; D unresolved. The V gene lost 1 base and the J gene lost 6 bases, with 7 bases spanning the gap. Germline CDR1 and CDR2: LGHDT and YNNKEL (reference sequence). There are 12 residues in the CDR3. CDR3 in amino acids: CASSQGPGEQYF. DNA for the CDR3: TGTGCCAGCAGCCAAGGGCCGGGCGAGCAGTACTTC.

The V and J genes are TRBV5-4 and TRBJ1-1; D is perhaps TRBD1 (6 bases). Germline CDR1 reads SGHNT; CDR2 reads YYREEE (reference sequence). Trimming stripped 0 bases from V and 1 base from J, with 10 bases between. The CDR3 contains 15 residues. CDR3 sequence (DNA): TGTGCCAGCAGCTTGGAGGGGGGAAGGAACACTGAAGCTTTCTTT. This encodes CASSLEGGRNTEAFF.

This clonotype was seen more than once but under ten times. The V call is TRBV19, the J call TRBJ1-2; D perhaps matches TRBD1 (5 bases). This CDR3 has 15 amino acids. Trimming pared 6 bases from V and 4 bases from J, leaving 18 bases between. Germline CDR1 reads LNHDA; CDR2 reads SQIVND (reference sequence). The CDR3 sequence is CASSDGGARLYGYTF. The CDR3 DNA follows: TGTGCCAGTAGCGATGGGGGAGCACGTCTCTATGGCTACACCTTC.

The CDR3 reads CSVEGLAGESYEQYF. In DNA form, the CDR3 reads TGCAGCGTTGAGGGACTAGCGGGAGAGTCCTACGAGCAGTACTTC. The rearrangement joins TRBV29-1 to TRBJ2-7; 14 nucleotides align to TRBD2. V was clipped by 3 bases and J by 1 base; unmatched bases: 2. Germline loops: CDR1 SQVTM, CDR2 ANQGSEA. The CDR3 has 15 residues.

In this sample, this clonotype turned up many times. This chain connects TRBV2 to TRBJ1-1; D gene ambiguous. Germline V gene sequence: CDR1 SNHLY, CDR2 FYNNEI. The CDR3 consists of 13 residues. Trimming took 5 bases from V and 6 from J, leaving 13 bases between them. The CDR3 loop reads CASSSGEAPEAFF. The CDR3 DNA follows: TGTGCCAGCAGTAGCGGGGAGGCCCCTGAAGCTTTCTTT.

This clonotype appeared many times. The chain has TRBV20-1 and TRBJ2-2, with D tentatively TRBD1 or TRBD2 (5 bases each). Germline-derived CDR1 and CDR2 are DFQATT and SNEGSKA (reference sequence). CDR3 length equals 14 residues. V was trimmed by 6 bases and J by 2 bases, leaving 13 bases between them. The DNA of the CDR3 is TGCAGTGCGTTGGGACCAACCAACACCGGGGAGCTGTTTTTT. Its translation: CSALGPTNTGELFF.

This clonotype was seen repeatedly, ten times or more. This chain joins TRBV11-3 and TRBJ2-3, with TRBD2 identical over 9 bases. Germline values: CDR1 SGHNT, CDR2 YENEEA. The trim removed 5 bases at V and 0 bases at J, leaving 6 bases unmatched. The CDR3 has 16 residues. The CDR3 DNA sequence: TGTGCCAGCAGCCTGGGACTAGCAGACAGCACAGATACGCAGTATTTT. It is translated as CASSLGLADSTDTQYF.

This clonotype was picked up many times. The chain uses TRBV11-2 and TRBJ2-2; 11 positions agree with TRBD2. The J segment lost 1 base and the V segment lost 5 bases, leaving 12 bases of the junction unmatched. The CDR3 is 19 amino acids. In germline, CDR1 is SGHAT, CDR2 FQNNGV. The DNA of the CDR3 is TGTGCCAGCAGCCCGCCAGGACTAGCGGGCCGCAGGAACACCGGGGAGCTGTTTTTT. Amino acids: CASSPPGLAGRRNTGELFF.

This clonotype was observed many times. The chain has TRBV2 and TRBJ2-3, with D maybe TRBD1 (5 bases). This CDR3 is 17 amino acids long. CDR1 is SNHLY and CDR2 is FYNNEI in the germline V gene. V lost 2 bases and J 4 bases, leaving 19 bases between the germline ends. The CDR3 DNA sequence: TGTGCCAGCAGTGAACCCGAAACAGGTAGAGGATCAGATACGCAGTATTTT. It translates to CASSEPETGRGSDTQYF.

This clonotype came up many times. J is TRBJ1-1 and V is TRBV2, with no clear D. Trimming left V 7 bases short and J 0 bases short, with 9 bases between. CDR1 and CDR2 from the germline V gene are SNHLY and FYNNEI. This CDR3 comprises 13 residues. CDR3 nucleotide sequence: TGTGCCAGCACAAAAAGCATGAACACTGAAGCTTTCTTT. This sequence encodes CASTKSMNTEAFF.